This T cell receptor beta chain was observed in a study of T cell repertoires in cytomegalovirus infection. Study context: CMV epitopes used comprised recently identified HLA-C-restricted ones and well-studied HLA-B-restricted ones. General observations from the study: Predominance within the ex vivo response was attributable to HLA-C-restricted CMV-specific TCR beta clonotypes.

Trimming left V 5 bases short and J 1 base short, with 8 bases between. The CDR3 length is 13 residues. Per germline, CDR1 MNHNS and CDR2 SASEGT. One entry per CDR3 protein results from TCRdb running MiXCR on the reads. In the table there are some 500,000 distinct CDR3 sequences, around 35% of which are singletons. This clonotype was counted between two and nine times. Its antigen is unknown. This TCR was recovered from a human donor in good health (CMV status not recorded). Some clones in this sample may be carry-over from other donors' samples. The J gene is TRBJ1-1, the V gene TRBV6-1; TRBD1 might be the D (5 bases). The sample was cultured PBMCs, taken from culture after CMV antigen stimulation. Here the CDR3 reads CASSRQQNTEAFF. CDR3 DNA sequence: TGTGCCAGCAGTCGACAGCAGAACACTGAAGCTTTCTTT.